Presented here are 8 T cell receptor beta chains from one specimen sequenced in a study of blood T cell repertoires in COVID-19. Generated by immunoSEQ multiplex PCR, the TCRdb table keeps only in-frame clones and is missing some. The sample lists 65,000 to 90,000 clones, roughly 80% seen once, with over 5% in the top ten. The sample was peripheral blood. The receptors derive from a woman aged 60-75 years with acute or convalescent COVID-19.

The chain uses TRBV6-1 and TRBJ2-1, with 8 nucleotides matching TRBD2. CDR3 length: 14 amino acids. CDR1 MNHNS and CDR2 SASEGT come from the germline V gene. The junction had 4 bases not matched to a gene; V was cut back by 1 base and J by 8 bases. For the CDR3, the DNA is TGTGCCAGCAGTGAAGGCGGGGGGAGGGATGAGCAGTTCTTC. It specifies CASSEGGGRDEQFF.

The gene calls are TRBV10-2 and TRBJ2-7; D is unclear. The germline V and J ends were trimmed by 2 bases and 0 bases, with 8 bases remaining between them. The CDR3 is 14 residues long. In germline, CDR1 is WSHSY, CDR2 SAAADI. The CDR3 DNA reads TGCGCCAGCAGTGAGCCGTCCGTCTCCTACGAGCAGTACTTC. This encodes CASSEPSVSYEQYF.

The CDR3 DNA reads TGCGCCAGCAGCCACAGGACTAGCGGGGGGTCTGGGGCCAACGTCCTGACTTTC. Translation gives CASSHRTSGGSGANVLTF. The chain couples TRBV5-1 to TRBJ2-6, with 14 bases aligning to TRBD2. Germline CDR1 reads SGHRS; CDR2 reads YFSETQ. With V trimmed by 4 bases and J by 1 base, 4 bases remained unmatched. The CDR3 extends over 18 amino acids.

The chain has TRBV6-5 and TRBJ1-5; 7 nucleotides align to TRBD1. This CDR3 region has 13 residues. The germline V gene encodes CDR1 MNHEY and CDR2 SVGAGI. V gave up 6 bases and J gave up 11 bases; unmatched junction bases: 10. The CDR3 coding sequence is TGTGCCAGCAGCCTCGACAGGGTAAGGACCCAGCATTTT. Translation: CASSLDRVRTQHF.

The chain joins TRBV10-3 to TRBJ1-1, with a weak D call TRBD1 (6 bases). CDR3 length: 14 residues. The V gene lost 6 bases and the J gene lost 1 base, with 12 bases spanning the gap. Germline loops: CDR1 ENHRY, CDR2 SYGVKD. CDR3 bases: TGTGCCATCAGCACCGGGACACCGAACACTGAAGCTTTCTTT. Translation gives CAISTGTPNTEAFF.

V usage is TRBV6-1 and J usage is TRBJ1-6; D unresolved. V lost 7 bases to trimming and J lost 6 bases, with 13 bases between them. The CDR3 runs 14 residues. The V gene's germline CDR1 is MNHNS and CDR2 SASEGT. CDR3 sequence reads: CASNHRGGNSPLHF. In DNA, the CDR3 is TGTGCCAGCAACCACCGCGGAGGTAATTCACCCCTCCACTTT.

DNA of the CDR3: TGCGCCAGCAGGATGGGACAGGGTTGGCAAGAGACCCAGTACTTC. This sequence encodes CASRMGQGWQETQYF. The J gene is TRBJ2-5, the V gene TRBV5-1; 9 bases map to TRBD1. CDR3 length: 15 amino acids. V was pared by 5 bases and J by 2 bases, with 7 bases of the junction left unmatched. Looked up from germline, CDR1 is SGHRS and CDR2 is YFSETQ.

The genes are TRBV18 and TRBJ1-1; TRBD1 matches 9 bases. CDR1 is KGHSH, CDR2 LQKENI, per germline. The length of the CDR3 is 16 residues. The junction had 10 bases not matched to a gene; V was cut back by 4 bases and J by 4 bases. The CDR3: CASSLGTGSEGTEAFF. CDR3 nucleotide sequence: TGTGCCAGCTCACTCGGGACAGGGAGTGAGGGCACTGAAGCTTTCTTT.